This T cell receptor (beta chain) comes out of a study of cytomegalovirus exposure and HLA in healthy donors. Germline V CDR1 and CDR2: MNHNS, SASEGT. CDR3 size: 14 residues. V was clipped by 1 base and J by 2 bases, with 9 bases between them. This PCR relied on a set of 60 Vbeta primers and 13 Jbeta primers. The protocol was immunoSEQ multiplex PCR, while the TCRdb copy is restricted to in-frame clones and leaves out a portion. This sample's table has some 44,000 clones. The source is a woman aged 25-40 years in good health and CMV-seronegative. The chain links TRBV6-1 to TRBJ2-7; D is unclear. Sequenced material: PBMCs. DNA of the CDR3: TGTGCCAGCAGTGAAGGAGGCTTTACCTACGAGCAGTACTTC. Translated: CASSEGGFTYEQYF.